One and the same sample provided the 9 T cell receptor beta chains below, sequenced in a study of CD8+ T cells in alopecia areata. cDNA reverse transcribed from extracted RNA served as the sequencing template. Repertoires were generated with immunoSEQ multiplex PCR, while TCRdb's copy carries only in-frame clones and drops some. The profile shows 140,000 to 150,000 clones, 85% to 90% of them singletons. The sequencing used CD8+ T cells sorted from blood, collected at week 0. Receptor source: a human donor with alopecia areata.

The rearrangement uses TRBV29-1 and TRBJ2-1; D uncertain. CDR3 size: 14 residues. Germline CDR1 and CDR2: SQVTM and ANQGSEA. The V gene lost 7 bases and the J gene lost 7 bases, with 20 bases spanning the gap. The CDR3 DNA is TGCAGCGCTGTGGGTGCCGTGAGGAAGAATGAGCAGTTCTTC. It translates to CSAVGAVRKNEQFF.

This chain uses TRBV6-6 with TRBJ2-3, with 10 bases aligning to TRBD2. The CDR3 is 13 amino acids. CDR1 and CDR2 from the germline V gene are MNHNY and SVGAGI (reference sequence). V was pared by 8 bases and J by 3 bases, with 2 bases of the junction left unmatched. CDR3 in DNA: TGTGCCAGCGGACTAGCGGCAACAGATACGCAGTATTTT. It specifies CASGLAATDTQYF.

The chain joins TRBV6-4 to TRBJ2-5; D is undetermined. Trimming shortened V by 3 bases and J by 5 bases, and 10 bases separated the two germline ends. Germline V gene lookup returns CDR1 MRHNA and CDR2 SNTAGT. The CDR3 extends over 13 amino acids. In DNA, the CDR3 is TGTGCCAGCAGTGAAACTGCCGGGGAGACCCAGTACTTC. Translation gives CASSETAGETQYF.

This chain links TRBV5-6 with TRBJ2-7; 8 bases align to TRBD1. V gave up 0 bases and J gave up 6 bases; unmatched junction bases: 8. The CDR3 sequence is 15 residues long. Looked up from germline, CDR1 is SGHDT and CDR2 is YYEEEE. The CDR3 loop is CASSLEWTGFSEQYF. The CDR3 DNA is TGTGCCAGCAGCTTGGAGTGGACAGGGTTCAGCGAGCAGTACTTC.

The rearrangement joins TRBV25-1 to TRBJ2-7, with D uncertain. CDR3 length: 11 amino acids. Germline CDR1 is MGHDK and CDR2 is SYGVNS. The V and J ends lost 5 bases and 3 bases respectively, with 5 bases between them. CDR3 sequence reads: CASSTVYEQYF. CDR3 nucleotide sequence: TGTGCCAGCAGTACTGTCTACGAGCAGTACTTC.

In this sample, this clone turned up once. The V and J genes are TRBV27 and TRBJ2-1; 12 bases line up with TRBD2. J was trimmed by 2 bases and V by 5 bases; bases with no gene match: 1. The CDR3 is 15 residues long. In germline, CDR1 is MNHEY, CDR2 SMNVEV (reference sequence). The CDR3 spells CASSTSGGPYNEQFF. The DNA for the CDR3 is TGTGCCAGCAGTACTAGCGGGGGGCCCTACAATGAGCAGTTCTTC.

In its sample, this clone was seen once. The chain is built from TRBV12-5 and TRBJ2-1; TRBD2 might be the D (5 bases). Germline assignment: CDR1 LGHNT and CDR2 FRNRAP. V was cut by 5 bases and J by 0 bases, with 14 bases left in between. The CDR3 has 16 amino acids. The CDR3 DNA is TGTGCTAGTGGTGGAGGATACTTCAGCTCCTACAATGAGCAGTTCTTC. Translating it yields CASGGGYFSSYNEQFF.

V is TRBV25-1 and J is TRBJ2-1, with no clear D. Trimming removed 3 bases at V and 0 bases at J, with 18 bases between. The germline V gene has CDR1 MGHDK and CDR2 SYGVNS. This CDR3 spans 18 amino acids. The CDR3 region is CASSDPAFEPSSYNEQFF. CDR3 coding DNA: TGTGCCAGCAGTGACCCGGCGTTCGAACCCAGCTCCTACAATGAGCAGTTCTTC. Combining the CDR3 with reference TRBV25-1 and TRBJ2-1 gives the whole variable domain EADIYQTPRYLVIGTGKKITLECSQTMGHDKMYWYQQDPGMELHLIHYSYGVNSTEKGDLSSESTVSRIRTEHFPLTLESARPSHTSQYLCASSDPAFEPSSYNEQFFGPGTRLTVL.

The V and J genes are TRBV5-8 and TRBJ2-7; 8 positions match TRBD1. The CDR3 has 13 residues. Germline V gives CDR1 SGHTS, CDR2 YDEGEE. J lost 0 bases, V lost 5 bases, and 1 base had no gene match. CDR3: CASRDRGSYEQYF. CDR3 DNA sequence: TGTGCCAGCAGAGACAGGGGCTCCTACGAGCAGTACTTC.